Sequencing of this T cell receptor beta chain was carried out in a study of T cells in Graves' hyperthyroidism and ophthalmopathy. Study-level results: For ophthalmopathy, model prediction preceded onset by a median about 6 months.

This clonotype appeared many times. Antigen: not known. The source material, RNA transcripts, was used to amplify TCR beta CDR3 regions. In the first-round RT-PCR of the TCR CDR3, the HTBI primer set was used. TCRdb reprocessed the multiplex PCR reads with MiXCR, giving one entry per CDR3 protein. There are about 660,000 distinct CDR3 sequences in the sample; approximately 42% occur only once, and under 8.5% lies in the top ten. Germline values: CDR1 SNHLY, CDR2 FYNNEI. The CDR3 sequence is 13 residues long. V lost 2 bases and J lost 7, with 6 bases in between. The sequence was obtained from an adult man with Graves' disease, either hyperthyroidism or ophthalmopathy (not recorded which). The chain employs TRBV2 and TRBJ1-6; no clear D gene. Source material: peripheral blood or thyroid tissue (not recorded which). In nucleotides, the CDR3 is TGTGCCAGCAGTGAACAGCTCAATTCACCCCTCCACTTT. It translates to CASSEQLNSPLHF.